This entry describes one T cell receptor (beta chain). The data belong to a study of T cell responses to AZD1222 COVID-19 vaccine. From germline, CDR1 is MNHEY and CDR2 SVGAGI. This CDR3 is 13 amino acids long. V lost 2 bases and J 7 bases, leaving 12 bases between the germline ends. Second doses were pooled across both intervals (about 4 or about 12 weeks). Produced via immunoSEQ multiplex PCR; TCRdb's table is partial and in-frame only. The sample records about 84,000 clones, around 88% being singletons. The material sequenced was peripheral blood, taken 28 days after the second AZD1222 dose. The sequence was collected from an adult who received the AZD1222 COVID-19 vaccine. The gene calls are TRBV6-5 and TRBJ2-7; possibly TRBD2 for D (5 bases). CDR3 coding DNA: TGTGCCAGCAGTTACGGATACACGGGGGAGCAGTACTTC. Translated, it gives CASSYGYTGEQYF.